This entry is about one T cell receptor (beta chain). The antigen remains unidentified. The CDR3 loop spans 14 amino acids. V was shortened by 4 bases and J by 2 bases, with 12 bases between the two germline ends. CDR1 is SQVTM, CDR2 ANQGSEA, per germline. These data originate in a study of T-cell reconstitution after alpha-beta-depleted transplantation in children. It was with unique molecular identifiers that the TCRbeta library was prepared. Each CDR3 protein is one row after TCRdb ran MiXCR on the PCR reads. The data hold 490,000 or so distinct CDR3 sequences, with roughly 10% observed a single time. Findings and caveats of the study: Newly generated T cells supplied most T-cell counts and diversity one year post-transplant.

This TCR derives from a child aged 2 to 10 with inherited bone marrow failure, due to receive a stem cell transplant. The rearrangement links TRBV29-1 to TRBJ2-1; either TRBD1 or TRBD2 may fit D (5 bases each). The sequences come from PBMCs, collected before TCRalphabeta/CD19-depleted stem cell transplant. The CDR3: CSVVGGVAYNEQFF. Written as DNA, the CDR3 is TGCAGCGTTGTTGGGGGAGTGGCCTACAATGAGCAGTTCTTC.